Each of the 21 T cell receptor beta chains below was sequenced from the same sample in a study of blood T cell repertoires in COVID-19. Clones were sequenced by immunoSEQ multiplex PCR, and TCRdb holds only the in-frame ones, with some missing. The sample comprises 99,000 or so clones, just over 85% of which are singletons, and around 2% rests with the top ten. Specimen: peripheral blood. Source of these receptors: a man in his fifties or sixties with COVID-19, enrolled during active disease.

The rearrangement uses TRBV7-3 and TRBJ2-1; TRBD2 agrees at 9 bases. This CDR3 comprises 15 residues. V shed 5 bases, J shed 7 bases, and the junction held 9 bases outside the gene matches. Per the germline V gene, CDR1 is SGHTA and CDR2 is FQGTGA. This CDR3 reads CASSPEPGLANEQFF. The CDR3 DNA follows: TGTGCCAGCAGCCCAGAACCGGGACTAGCTAATGAGCAGTTCTTC.

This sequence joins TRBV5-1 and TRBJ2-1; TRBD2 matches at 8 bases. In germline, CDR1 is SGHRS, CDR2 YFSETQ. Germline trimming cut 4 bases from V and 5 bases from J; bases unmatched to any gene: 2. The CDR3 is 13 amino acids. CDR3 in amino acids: CASSTGLDNEQFF. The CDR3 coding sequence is TGCGCCAGCAGCACGGGACTAGACAATGAGCAGTTCTTC.

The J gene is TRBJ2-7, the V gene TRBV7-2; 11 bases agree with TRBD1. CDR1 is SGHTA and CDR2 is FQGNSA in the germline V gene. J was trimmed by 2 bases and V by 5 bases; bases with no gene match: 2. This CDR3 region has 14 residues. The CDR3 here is CASSLDRGPYEQYF. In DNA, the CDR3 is TGTGCCAGCAGCCTGGACAGGGGGCCCTACGAGCAGTACTTC. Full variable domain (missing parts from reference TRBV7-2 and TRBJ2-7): GAGVSQSPSNKVTEKGKDVELRCDPISGHTALYWYRQSLGQGLEFLIYFQGNSAPDKSGLPSDRFSAERTGGSVSTLTIQRTQQEDSAVYLCASSLDRGPYEQYFGPGTRLTVT.

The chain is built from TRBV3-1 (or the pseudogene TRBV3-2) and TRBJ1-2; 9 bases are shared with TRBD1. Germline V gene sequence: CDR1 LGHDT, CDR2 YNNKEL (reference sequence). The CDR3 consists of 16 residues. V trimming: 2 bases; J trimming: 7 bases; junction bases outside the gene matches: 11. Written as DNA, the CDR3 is TGTGCCAGCAGCCAACCCATAGGAGACAGGGGGATTGGCTACACCTTC. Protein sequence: CASSQPIGDRGIGYTF.

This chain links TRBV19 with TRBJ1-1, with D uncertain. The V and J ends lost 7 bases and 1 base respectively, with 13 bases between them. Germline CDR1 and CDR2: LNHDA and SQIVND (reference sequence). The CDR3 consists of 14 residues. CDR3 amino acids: CASNVLTQNTEAFF. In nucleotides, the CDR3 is TGTGCCAGTAACGTCCTTACACAGAACACTGAAGCTTTCTTT.

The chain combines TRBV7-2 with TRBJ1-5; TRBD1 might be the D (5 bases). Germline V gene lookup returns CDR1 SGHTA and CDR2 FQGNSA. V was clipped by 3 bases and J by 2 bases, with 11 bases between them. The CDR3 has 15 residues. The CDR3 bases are TGTGCCAGCAGCTTGAACAGGATGGGCAATCAGCCCCAGCATTTT. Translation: CASSLNRMGNQPQHF.

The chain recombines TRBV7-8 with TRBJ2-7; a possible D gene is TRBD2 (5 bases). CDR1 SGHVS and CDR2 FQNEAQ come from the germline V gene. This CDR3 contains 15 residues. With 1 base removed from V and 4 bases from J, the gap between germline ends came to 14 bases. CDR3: CASSLGSETGYEQYF. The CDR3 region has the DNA TGTGCCAGCAGCTTAGGATCGGAGACGGGATACGAGCAGTACTTC. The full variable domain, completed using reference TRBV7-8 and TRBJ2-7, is GAGVSQSPRYKVAKRGQDVALRCDPISGHVSLFWYQQALGQGPEFLTYFQNEAQLDKSGLPSDRFFAERPEGSVSTLKIQRTQQEDSAVYLCASSLGSETGYEQYFGPGTRLTVT.

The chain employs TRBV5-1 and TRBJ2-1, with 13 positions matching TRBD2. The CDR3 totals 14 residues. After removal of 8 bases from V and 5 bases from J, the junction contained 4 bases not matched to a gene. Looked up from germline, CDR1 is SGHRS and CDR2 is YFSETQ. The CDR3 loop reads CASRGLAGDNEQFF. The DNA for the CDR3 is TGCGCCAGTAGAGGACTAGCGGGGGACAATGAGCAGTTCTTC. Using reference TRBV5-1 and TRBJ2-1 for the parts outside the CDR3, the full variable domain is KAGVTQTPRYLIKTRGQQVTLSCSPISGHRSVSWYQQTPGQGLQFLFEYFSETQRNKGNFPGRFSGRQFSNSRSEMNVSTLELGDSALYLCASRGLAGDNEQFFGPGTRLTVL.

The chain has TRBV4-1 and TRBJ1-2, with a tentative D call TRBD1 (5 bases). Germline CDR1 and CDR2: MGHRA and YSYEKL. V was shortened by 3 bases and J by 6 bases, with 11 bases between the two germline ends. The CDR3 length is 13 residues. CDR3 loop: CASSQPTGDGYTF. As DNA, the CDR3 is TGCGCCAGCAGCCAGCCAACAGGTGATGGCTACACCTTC.

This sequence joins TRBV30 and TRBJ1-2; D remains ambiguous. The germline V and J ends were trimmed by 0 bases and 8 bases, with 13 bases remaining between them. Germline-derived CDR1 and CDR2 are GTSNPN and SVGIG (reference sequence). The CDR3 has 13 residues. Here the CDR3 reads CAWSVWEIGGYTF. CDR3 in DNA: TGTGCCTGGAGTGTATGGGAGATCGGGGGCTACACCTTC.

CDR3 in amino acids: CASSLAGTSGGVGYEQYF. CDR3 sequence (DNA): TGTGCCAGCAGCTTAGCCGGGACTAGCGGGGGCGTGGGTTACGAGCAGTACTTC. The genes are TRBV13 and TRBJ2-7, with 14 bases fitting TRBD2. The germline CDR1 and CDR2 sequences are PRHDT and FYEKMQ (reference sequence). Trimming cost V 1 base and J 4 bases; bases outside gene matches: 9. CDR3 length equals 18 residues.

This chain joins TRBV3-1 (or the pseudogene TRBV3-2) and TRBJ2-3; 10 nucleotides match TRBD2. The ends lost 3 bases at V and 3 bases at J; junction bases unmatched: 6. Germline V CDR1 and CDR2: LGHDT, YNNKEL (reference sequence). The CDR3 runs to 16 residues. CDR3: CASSQMPSGGTDTQYF. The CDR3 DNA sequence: TGTGCCAGCAGCCAGATGCCTAGCGGGGGAACAGATACGCAGTATTTT.

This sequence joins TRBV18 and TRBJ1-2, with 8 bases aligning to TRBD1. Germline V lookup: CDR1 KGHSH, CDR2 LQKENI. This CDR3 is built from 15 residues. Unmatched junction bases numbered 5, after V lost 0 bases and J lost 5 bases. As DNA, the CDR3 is TGTGCCAGCTCACCACCCCCGGACAGGGAGTATGGCTACACCTTC. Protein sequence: CASSPPPDREYGYTF.

In DNA form, the CDR3 reads TGTGCCAGCAGTTCAGGGACAGGGAGAGGAAACACCATATATTTT. Translated, it gives CASSSGTGRGNTIYF. The chain uses TRBV27 and TRBJ1-3; the match to TRBD1 covers 9 bases. Trimming cost V 4 bases and J 4 bases; bases outside gene matches: 5. The CDR3 is 15 amino acids. Germline V gene lookup returns CDR1 MNHEY and CDR2 SMNVEV (reference sequence).

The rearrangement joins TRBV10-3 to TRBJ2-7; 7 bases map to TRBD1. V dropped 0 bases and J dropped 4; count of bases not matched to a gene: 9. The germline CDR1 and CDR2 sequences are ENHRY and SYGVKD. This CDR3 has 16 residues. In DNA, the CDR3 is TGTGCCATCAGTGAGTCGAACGTAGGGGGCGAGTACGAGCAGTACTTC. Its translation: CAISESNVGGEYEQYF.

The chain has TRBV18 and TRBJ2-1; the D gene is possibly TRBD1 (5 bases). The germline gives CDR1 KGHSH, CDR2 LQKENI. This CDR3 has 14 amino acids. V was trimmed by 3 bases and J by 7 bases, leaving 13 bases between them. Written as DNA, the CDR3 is TGTGCCAGCTCACCTCGGCAGGGTATTAATGAGCAGTTCTTC. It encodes CASSPRQGINEQFF.

The CDR3 region has the DNA TGTGCCAGCAAGCAGGGGCCCCCGAGCTCCTACGAGCAGTACTTC. Translating it yields CASKQGPPSSYEQYF. The chain recombines TRBV19 with TRBJ2-7, with D perhaps matching TRBD1 (6 bases). The CDR3 runs to 15 residues. With 9 bases removed from V and 0 bases from J, the gap between germline ends came to 18 bases. Germline lookup yields CDR1 LNHDA and CDR2 SQIVND (reference sequence).

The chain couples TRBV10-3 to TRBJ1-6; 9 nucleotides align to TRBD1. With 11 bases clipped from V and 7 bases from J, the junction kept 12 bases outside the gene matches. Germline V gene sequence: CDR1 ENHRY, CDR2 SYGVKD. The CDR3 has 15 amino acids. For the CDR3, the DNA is TGTGCCGCTTCCCCCCACGACAGGGGGAATTCACCCCTCCACTTT. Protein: CAASPHDRGNSPLHF.

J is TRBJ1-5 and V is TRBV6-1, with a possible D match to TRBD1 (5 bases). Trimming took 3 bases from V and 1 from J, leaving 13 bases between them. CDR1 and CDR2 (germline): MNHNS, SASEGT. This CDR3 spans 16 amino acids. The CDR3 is CASSEPHNRSNQPQHF. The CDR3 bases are TGTGCCAGCAGTGAGCCACATAACAGGAGCAATCAGCCCCAGCATTTT.

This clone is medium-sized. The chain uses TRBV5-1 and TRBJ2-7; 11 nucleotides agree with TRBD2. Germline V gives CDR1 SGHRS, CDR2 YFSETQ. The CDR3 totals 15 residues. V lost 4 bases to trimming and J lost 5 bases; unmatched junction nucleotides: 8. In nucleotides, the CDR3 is TGCGCCAGCAGCGATTATAGCGGGGGGGCCGACGAGCAGTACTTC. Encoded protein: CASSDYSGGADEQYF.

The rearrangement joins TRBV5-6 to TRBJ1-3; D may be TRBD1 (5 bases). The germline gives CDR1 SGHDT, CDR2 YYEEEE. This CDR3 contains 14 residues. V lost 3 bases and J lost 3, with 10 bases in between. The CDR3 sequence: CASSSITGGNTIYF. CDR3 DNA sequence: TGTGCCAGCAGCTCAATCACAGGTGGAAACACCATATATTTT.